These 27 T cell receptor beta chains share one sample of origin, sequenced in a study of blood T cell repertoires in COVID-19. Produced via immunoSEQ multiplex PCR; TCRdb's table is partial and in-frame only. The table has some 500,000 clones, roughly nine tenths seen once. Sequenced material: peripheral blood. These receptors were taken from a woman in her fifties or sixties with COVID-19, enrolled during active disease.

V and J are TRBV9 and TRBJ2-3, with D perhaps matching TRBD2 (5 bases). The CDR3 totals 16 residues. Trimming took off 0 bases at V and 6 bases at J, with 17 bases between the two ends. Germline loops: CDR1 SGDLS, CDR2 YYNGEE. CDR3 sequence (DNA): TGTGCCAGCAGCGTAGACCCTAGCCCCGGTGGGGATACGCAGTATTTT. Translated: CASSVDPSPGGDTQYF.

The table lists this clone with a count of one. This chain joins TRBV5-1 and TRBJ1-2; unclear D gene. The length of the CDR3 is 13 residues. V was shortened by 4 bases and J by 4 bases, with 11 bases between the two germline ends. CDR1 SGHRS and CDR2 YFSETQ come from the germline V gene. CDR3 bases: TGCGCCAGCAGCCTAACCCCCCTCTATGGCTACACCTTC. Translation gives CASSLTPLYGYTF.

CDR3 sequence (DNA): TGTGCCAGCAGTTACAGAGCCCTCGAGACCCAGTACTTC. Protein sequence: CASSYRALETQYF. This chain links TRBV27 with TRBJ2-5; D is uncertain. The CDR3 contains 13 residues. Germline CDR1 reads MNHEY; CDR2 reads SMNVEV (reference sequence). V shed 4 bases and J shed 5 bases, with 11 bases lying between them.

This clone was recorded once. The chain joins TRBV29-1 to TRBJ1-3, with D possibly being TRBD1 (5 bases). Trimming removed 7 bases at V and 1 base at J, with 14 bases between. This CDR3 is 14 amino acids long. CDR1 SQVTM and CDR2 ANQGSEA come from the germline V gene. The chain's CDR3 is CSAQAGWSGNTIYF. Written as DNA, the CDR3 is TGCAGCGCCCAAGCAGGGTGGTCTGGAAACACCATATATTTT.

V usage is TRBV5-1 and J usage is TRBJ1-5, with a tentative D call TRBD1 (6 bases). Germline values: CDR1 SGHRS, CDR2 YFSETQ. V shed 4 bases and J shed 5 bases, with 13 bases lying between them. There are 14 residues in the CDR3. The CDR3 sequence is CASSPGQRDQPQHF. The DNA for the CDR3 is TGCGCCAGCAGCCCCGGACAGAGAGATCAGCCCCAGCATTTT.

This chain links TRBV6-5 with TRBJ1-6; 9 positions match TRBD1. Germline V gene sequence: CDR1 MNHEY, CDR2 SVGAGI. The CDR3 is made up of 15 amino acids. V shed 5 bases, J shed 10 bases, and the junction held 9 bases outside the gene matches. CDR3 sequence (DNA): TGTGCCAGCAGTCCCTACAGGGGGCTGAGGTCACCCCTCCACTTT. Translated: CASSPYRGLRSPLHF.

The chain is built from TRBV27 and TRBJ2-7, with D perhaps TRBD2 (5 bases). The CDR3 consists of 13 residues. V was pared by 5 bases and J by 1 base, with 9 bases between. The germline CDR1 and CDR2 sequences are MNHEY and SMNVEV (reference sequence). The CDR3 loop reads CASSRSGSYEQYF. CDR3 nucleotide sequence: TGTGCCAGCAGTAGGAGCGGATCCTACGAGCAGTACTTC.

The J gene is TRBJ2-7, the V gene TRBV19, with 7 nucleotides matching TRBD2. Germline trimming cut 5 bases from V and 1 base from J; bases unmatched to any gene: 11. The CDR3 consists of 16 residues. From germline, CDR1 is LNHDA and CDR2 SQIVND (reference sequence). The CDR3 DNA is TGTGCCAGTAGTTTCCTTTCGTCGGGGGGATCCTACGAGCAGTACTTC. This translates into CASSFLSSGGSYEQYF.

This sequence joins TRBV10-3 and TRBJ2-5, with TRBD2 matching over 11 bases. CDR1 and CDR2 from the germline V gene are ENHRY and SYGVKD. This CDR3 spans 15 amino acids. The V segment lost 5 bases and the J segment 2 bases; nucleotides outside the gene matches: 4. In DNA, the CDR3 is TGTGCCATCAGTAGACTAGCGGGGAATCAAGAGACCCAGTACTTC. Translation: CAISRLAGNQETQYF.

The chain has TRBV3-1 (or the pseudogene TRBV3-2) and TRBJ2-3, with D unresolved. CDR3 length equals 13 residues. Trimming stripped 4 bases from V and 4 bases from J, with 9 bases between. Germline V gene data show CDR1 as LGHDT and CDR2 as YNNKEL (reference sequence). Here the CDR3 DNA reads TGTGCCAGCAGCCCTAGGCCGCCAGATACGCAGTATTTT. Its protein product is CASSPRPPDTQYF.

This clone was observed a single time. The chain is built from TRBV25-1 and TRBJ1-2; 7 nucleotides align to TRBD1. V was pared by 4 bases and J by 6 bases, with 5 bases of the junction left unmatched. This CDR3 has 13 amino acids. Germline V gene data show CDR1 as MGHDK and CDR2 as SYGVNS. CDR3: CASSADRLDGYTF. For the CDR3, the DNA is TGTGCCAGCAGTGCGGACAGGTTGGATGGCTACACCTTC.

The CDR3 region is CASSTGLAGELFF. The CDR3 DNA reads as TGTGCCAGCAGTACGGGACTAGCGGGGGAGCTGTTTTTT. The genes are TRBV12-3 or TRBV12-4 and TRBJ2-2; 10 bases line up with TRBD2. This CDR3 region has 13 residues. The J segment lost 8 bases and the V segment lost 5 bases, leaving 2 bases of the junction unmatched.

The chain recombines TRBV9 with TRBJ2-7; 7 nucleotides match TRBD1. Germline trimming cut 4 bases from V and 4 bases from J; bases unmatched to any gene: 11. The CDR3 runs to 15 residues. Germline V gives CDR1 SGDLS, CDR2 YYNGEE. The CDR3 DNA reads TGTGCCAGCAGCCCCTCAGGGGGACGGGCATACGAGCAGTACTTC. Translated, it gives CASSPSGGRAYEQYF.

V usage is TRBV11-2 and J usage is TRBJ2-6, with TRBD2 identical over 7 bases. The trim removed 1 base at V and 0 bases at J, leaving 3 bases unmatched. The CDR3 is 17 amino acids. In germline, CDR1 is SGHAT, CDR2 FQNNGV. The CDR3 nucleotides read TGTGCCAGCAGCTTAGCTAGCGGCGTCTCTGGGGCCAACGTCCTGACTTTC. Encoded protein: CASSLASGVSGANVLTF.

The chain couples TRBV5-1 to TRBJ2-2, with 9 bases fitting TRBD2. The CDR3 is 16 amino acids. Losses at the gene ends were 4 bases for V and 3 bases for J; bases not matched to a gene: 7. Germline V gene lookup returns CDR1 SGHRS and CDR2 YFSETQ. CDR3 DNA: TGCGCCAGCAGCCGTCGGGCTAGCGGGGACACCGGGGAGCTGTTTTTT. Protein sequence: CASSRRASGDTGELFF. Full variable domain (remainder filled in from reference TRBV5-1 and TRBJ2-2): KAGVTQTPRYLIKTRGQQVTLSCSPISGHRSVSWYQQTPGQGLQFLFEYFSETQRNKGNFPGRFSGRQFSNSRSEMNVSTLELGDSALYLCASSRRASGDTGELFFGEGSRLTVL.

Of note for this clone: The sample contains more than one DNA sequence encoding this CDR3. J is TRBJ1-2 and V is TRBV7-8; perhaps TRBD1 as D (6 bases). The CDR3 consists of 12 residues. Per the germline V gene, CDR1 is SGHVS and CDR2 is FQNEAQ. Trimming took off 2 bases at V and 6 bases at J, with 7 bases between the two ends. The CDR3 nucleotides are TGTGCCAGCAGCTTAACAGGGAATGGCTACACCTTC. Its translation is CASSLTGNGYTF.

The V gene is TRBV9, the J gene TRBJ1-2; D might be TRBD1 (5 bases). Germline values: CDR1 SGDLS, CDR2 YYNGEE. The CDR3 contains 16 residues. The V gene lost 0 bases and the J gene lost 6 bases, with 18 bases spanning the gap. CDR3: CASSVEVQGSWDGYTF. The CDR3 nucleotides are TGTGCCAGCAGCGTAGAGGTGCAGGGAAGTTGGGATGGCTACACCTTC.

The V gene is TRBV9, the J gene TRBJ2-1; 11 bases are shared with TRBD2. J lost 4 bases, V lost 4 bases, and 4 bases had no gene match. The germline V gene encodes CDR1 SGDLS and CDR2 YYNGEE. This CDR3 has 15 amino acids. The CDR3 is CASSSLAGEYNEQFF. CDR3 coding DNA: TGTGCCAGCAGCTCACTAGCGGGGGAGTACAATGAGCAGTTCTTC.

The gene calls are TRBV23-1 and TRBJ2-1, with TRBD1 matching 9 bases. TRBV23-1 is an ORF, with its function uncertain. The CDR3 is made up of 15 amino acids. V dropped 4 bases and J dropped 5; count of bases not matched to a gene: 6. CDR3 DNA sequence: TGCGCCAGCAGTCTTGACAGGGGGAGGGACAATGAGCAGTTCTTC. Its translation: CASSLDRGRDNEQFF.

The chain joins TRBV14 to TRBJ2-1; TRBD2 matches at 7 bases. In germline, CDR1 is SGHDN, CDR2 FVKESK. The V segment lost 0 bases and the J segment 8 bases; nucleotides outside the gene matches: 4. The CDR3 runs to 14 residues. This CDR3 reads CASSQEWGRDEQFF. The DNA for the CDR3 is TGTGCCAGCAGCCAAGAATGGGGGAGGGATGAGCAGTTCTTC.

This clone was seen just once. The chain has TRBV7-2 and TRBJ2-3; no clear D gene. The CDR3 totals 13 residues. The V gene's germline CDR1 is SGHTA and CDR2 FQGNSA. The V end lost 3 bases, the J end lost 3 bases, and 7 bases lay between the germline ends. Here the CDR3 reads CASSFIETDTQYF. CDR3 DNA: TGTGCCAGCAGCTTCATCGAGACAGATACGCAGTATTTT.

This chain joins TRBV5-4 and TRBJ1-1; D is uncertain. The CDR3 runs to 13 residues. From germline, CDR1 is SGHNT and CDR2 YYREEE (reference sequence). The V end was cut by 4 bases, the J end by 5 bases, with 12 bases between. CDR3 DNA sequence: TGTGCCAGCAGCCCCCTCGGAGGGACTGAAGCTTTCTTT. The encoded protein is CASSPLGGTEAFF.

V is TRBV28 and J is TRBJ1-5; D gene uncertain. Germline V gene data show CDR1 as MDHEN and CDR2 as SYDVKM. The germline V and J ends were trimmed by 6 bases and 5 bases, with 8 bases remaining between them. The CDR3 sequence is 12 residues long. CDR3 amino acids: CASRREDQPQHF. DNA of the CDR3: TGTGCCAGCAGGCGGGAGGATCAGCCCCAGCATTTT. Full variable domain (rest looked up from reference TRBV28 and TRBJ1-5): DVKVTQSSRYLVKRTGEKVFLECVQDMDHENMFWYRQDPGLGLRLIYFSYDVKMKEKGDIPEGYSVSREKKERFSLILESASTNQTSMYLCASRREDQPQHFGDGTRLSIL.

The J gene is TRBJ1-1, the V gene TRBV5-4; 7 nucleotides match TRBD1. The CDR3 covers 11 residues. Germline V gives CDR1 SGHNT, CDR2 YYREEE (reference sequence). Germline trimming cut 10 bases from V and 5 bases from J; bases unmatched to any gene: 5. CDR3 loop: CAGLQGTEAFF. For the CDR3, the DNA is TGTGCCGGGTTACAGGGGACTGAAGCTTTCTTT. The variable domain in full, with the rest retrieved from reference TRBV5-4 and TRBJ1-1, is ETGVTQSPTHLIKTRGQQVTLRCSSQSGHNTVSWYQQALGQGPQFIFQYYREEENGRGNFPPRFSGLQFPNYSSELNVNALELDDSALYLCAGLQGTEAFFGQGTRLTVV.

The rearrangement uses TRBV18 and TRBJ1-5, with 9 positions matching TRBD1. The CDR3 runs 17 residues. J gave up 4 bases and V 3 bases, and 10 bases lay outside the gene matches. CDR1 and CDR2 from the germline V gene are KGHSH and LQKENI. CDR3 bases: TGTGCCAGCTCACCTACTGGAGGACAGGGGCTTAATCAGCCCCAGCATTTT. Protein product: CASSPTGGQGLNQPQHF.

The sample holds a few counts of this clone. The chain carries TRBV14 and TRBJ1-1, with D uncertain. Germline loops: CDR1 SGHDN, CDR2 FVKESK. The CDR3 extends over 13 amino acids. Trimming took off 6 bases at V and 1 base at J, with 9 bases between the two ends. This CDR3 reads CASRSLENTEAFF. Written as DNA, the CDR3 is TGTGCCAGCAGATCTTTAGAGAACACTGAAGCTTTCTTT. Complete variable domain (other parts from reference TRBV14 and TRBJ1-1): EAGVTQFPSHSVIEKGQTVTLRCDPISGHDNLYWYRRVMGKEIKFLLHFVKESKQDESGMPNNRFLAERTGGTYSTLKVQPAELEDSGVYFCASRSLENTEAFFGQGTRLTVV.

The gene calls are TRBV19 and TRBJ1-2, with D maybe TRBD1 (6 bases). This CDR3 is 15 amino acids long. Germline V gene sequence: CDR1 LNHDA, CDR2 SQIVND (reference sequence). Trimming took off 7 bases at V and 4 bases at J, with 19 bases between the two ends. The CDR3 reads CASTTPQGIPYGYTF. The CDR3, as DNA: TGTGCCAGTACCACCCCACAGGGTATCCCCTATGGCTACACCTTC. Filled out from reference TRBV19 and TRBJ1-2, the complete variable domain reads DGGITQSPKYLFRKEGQNVTLSCEQNLNHDAMYWYRQDPGQGLRLIYYSQIVNDFQKGDIAEGYSVSREKKESFPLTVTSAQKNPTAFYLCASTTPQGIPYGYTFGSGTRLTVV.